This record concerns one T cell receptor (beta chain) sequence. Reverse transcribed after extraction, RNA yielded cDNA as the sequencing template. Libraries were prepared by immunoSEQ multiplex PCR; TCRdb keeps only in-frame clonotypes and omits some of them. This sample has fewer than 110,000 clones, with around 60% found just once. Trimming pared 4 bases from V and 4 bases from J, leaving 13 bases between. Germline V CDR1 and CDR2: GTSNPN, SVGIG (reference sequence). This CDR3 contains 13 residues. Specified treatment: oral pan-JAK inhibitor, 5-10 mg twice daily. Lesional scalp punch biopsies and peripheral blood came from alopecia areata patients. This entry is derived from a study of CD8+ T cells in alopecia areata.

The chain couples TRBV30 to TRBJ2-5; tentatively, D is TRBD1 or TRBD2 (5 bases each). The material was CD8+ T cells sorted from blood, obtained at approximately week 55, from a patient treated with tofacitinib. The receptor's source is a human donor with alopecia areata. For the CDR3, the DNA is TGTGCCTGGACCGGGACCGCCGGAGAGACCCAGTACTTC. Its protein is CAWTGTAGETQYF. The whole variable domain, remainder taken from reference TRBV30 and TRBJ2-5, is SQTIHQWPATLVQPVGSPLSLECTVEGTSNPNLYWYRQAAGRGLQLLFYSVGIGQISSEVPQNLSASRPQDRQFILSSKKLLLSDSGFYLCAWTGTAGETQYFGPGTRLLVL.